The 14 T cell receptor beta chains given below trace back to one sample, sequenced in a study of blood T cell repertoires in COVID-19. Measured with immunoSEQ multiplex PCR; TCRdb has only the in-frame clones, and not every one. Of some 260,000 clones detected, 70% to 90% appear once; the ten largest clones hold roughly 3%. Sequences were obtained from peripheral blood. The receptors here all came from a man aged 18 to 35 with active or convalescent COVID-19.

V and J are TRBV24-1 and TRBJ2-1; D gene uncertain. The V end lost 7 bases, the J end lost 10 bases, and 34 bases lay between the germline ends. Germline V lookup: CDR1 KGHDR, CDR2 SFDVKD. This CDR3 region has 19 residues. The CDR3 region is CATREIGTQHPAENCEQFF. CDR3 bases: TGTGCCACCAGGGAAATCGGTACCCAGCACCCGGCGGAAAATTGCGAGCAGTTCTTC.

This clone has a single count. This chain joins TRBV29-1 and TRBJ2-3; unclear D gene. Germline CDR1 SQVTM, CDR2 ANQGSEA. The length of the CDR3 is 14 residues. The V end lost 6 bases, the J end lost 3 bases, and 16 bases lay between the germline ends. The CDR3, as DNA: TGCAGCGTCGTACCGCCTTCTAGAACAGATACGCAGTATTTT. This gives the protein CSVVPPSRTDTQYF.

The chain employs TRBV2 and TRBJ2-5; possibly TRBD1 for D (6 bases). Germline CDR1 reads SNHLY; CDR2 reads FYNNEI. The CDR3 contains 14 residues. The V gene lost 7 bases and the J gene lost 4 bases, with 16 bases spanning the gap. CDR3 amino acids: CASTSQGGRETQYF. The CDR3 nucleotides read TGTGCCAGCACATCACAGGGCGGTCGAGAGACCCAGTACTTC.

About this clone: Other DNA sequences from this sample encode an identical CDR3 as well. The chain joins TRBV15 to TRBJ1-1, with 8 bases that match TRBD1. Germline CDR1 LNHNV, CDR2 YYDKDF (reference sequence). J was trimmed by 0 bases and V by 0 bases; bases with no gene match: 0. The CDR3 covers 15 residues. The CDR3 loop is CATSRDRGLNTEAFF. In DNA form, the CDR3 reads TGTGCCACCAGCAGAGACAGGGGGCTGAACACTGAAGCTTTCTTT.

This chain connects TRBV21-1 to TRBJ2-3; the listed D gene, TRBD1, was not tested against the DNA. TRBV21-1 is a documented pseudogene. The CDR3 spans 17 residues. Here the CDR3 reads CASSNRQGGSKLDTQYF. CDR3 nucleotide sequence: TGTGCCAGCAGCAACCGACAGGGTGGTAGTAAGTTAGATACGCAGTATTTT.

This chain joins TRBV30 and TRBJ1-1; D is undetermined. Germline CDR1 GTSNPN, CDR2 SVGIG (reference sequence). V shed 3 bases and J shed 0 bases, with 8 bases lying between them. The CDR3 loop spans 13 amino acids. CDR3 sequence: CAWRVGMNTEAFF. The DNA of the CDR3 is TGTGCCTGGAGGGTGGGCATGAACACTGAAGCTTTCTTT.

This chain links TRBV24-1 with TRBJ2-5; TRBD2 aligns across 16 bases. The CDR3 totals 18 residues. Per germline, CDR1 KGHDR and CDR2 SFDVKD. The ends lost 2 bases at V and 5 bases at J; junction bases unmatched: 7. Here the CDR3 reads CATSDWGLAGGPSETQYF. In DNA, the CDR3 is TGTGCCACCAGTGATTGGGGACTAGCGGGAGGGCCCTCGGAGACCCAGTACTTC.

The chain employs TRBV6-5 and TRBJ1-2; D unclear. The CDR3 length is 15 residues. Trimming took off 6 bases at V and 0 bases at J, with 14 bases between the two ends. From germline, CDR1 is MNHEY and CDR2 SVGAGI. The CDR3 DNA reads as TGTGCCAGCAGCGCAGCGCTGGGAGCTAACTATGGCTACACCTTC. Residues: CASSAALGANYGYTF.

This clone showed up just once. V gene TRBV25-1 combines with J gene TRBJ1-1, with D uncertain. The germline V gene has CDR1 MGHDK and CDR2 SYGVNS. The CDR3 sequence is 12 residues long. V lost 3 bases to trimming and J lost 3 bases, with 5 bases between them. CDR3 sequence: CASSDRYTEAFF. The CDR3 nucleotides are TGTGCCAGCAGTGACCGTTACACTGAAGCTTTCTTT.

This clone has only one observation. The rearrangement uses TRBV5-1 and TRBJ1-1; D gene uncertain. Looked up from germline, CDR1 is SGHRS and CDR2 is YFSETQ. CDR3 length: 13 residues. The ends were cut back, 0 bases at V and 5 bases at J, with 8 bases in the middle. The CDR3, as DNA: TGCGCCAGCAGCTTGGTAGAGGAAACTGAAGCTTTCTTT. It translates to CASSLVEETEAFF.

The CDR3 bases are TGTGCCAGCTCACTGTACGGGACAGGGGGGAATGAGCAGTTCTTC. The encoded protein is CASSLYGTGGNEQFF. The V call is TRBV18, the J call TRBJ2-1; 11 nucleotides line up with TRBD1. This CDR3 has 15 amino acids. The J segment lost 7 bases and the V segment lost 4 bases, leaving 6 bases of the junction unmatched. From germline, CDR1 is KGHSH and CDR2 LQKENI.

V is TRBV28 and J is TRBJ1-2; 10 positions match TRBD1. Germline lookup yields CDR1 MDHEN and CDR2 SYDVKM. This CDR3 has 14 residues. V lost 5 bases to trimming and J lost 8 bases; unmatched junction nucleotides: 8. Written as DNA, the CDR3 is TGTGCCAGCAGTCTTCAAACGGACAGGGGGGGCTACACCTTC. As protein: CASSLQTDRGGYTF.

This clone has a single count. The rearrangement uses TRBV3-1 (or the pseudogene TRBV3-2) and TRBJ1-2; TRBD1 matches 7 bases. The CDR3 covers 13 residues. Trimming took 4 bases from V and 5 from J; bases not matched to a gene: 4. Germline CDR1 is LGHDT and CDR2 is YNNKEL (reference sequence). CDR3 DNA sequence: TGTGCCAGCAGCCCCGACAGGGTTTATGGCTACACCTTC. It yields the protein CASSPDRVYGYTF.

This clone was seen many times. This chain uses TRBV4-3 with TRBJ2-2; 7 bases align to TRBD2. This CDR3 spans 16 amino acids. Germline CDR1 and CDR2: LGHNA and YSLEER. The junction had 10 bases not matched to a gene; V was cut back by 4 bases and J by 5 bases. The CDR3 nucleotides are TGCGCCAGCAGCCTGGCCTCTGGGGAGGGTACCGGGGAGCTGTTTTTT. It codes for CASSLASGEGTGELFF.